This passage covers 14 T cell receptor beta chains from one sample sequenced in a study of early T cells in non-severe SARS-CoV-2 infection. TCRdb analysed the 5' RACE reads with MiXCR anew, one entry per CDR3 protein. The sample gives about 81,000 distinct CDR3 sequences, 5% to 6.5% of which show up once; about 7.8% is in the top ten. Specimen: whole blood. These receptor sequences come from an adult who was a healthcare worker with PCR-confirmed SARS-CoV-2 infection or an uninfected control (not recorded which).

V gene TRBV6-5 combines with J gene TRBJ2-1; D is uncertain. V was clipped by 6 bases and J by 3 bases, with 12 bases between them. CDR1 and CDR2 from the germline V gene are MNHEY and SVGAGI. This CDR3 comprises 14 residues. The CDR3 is CASSPTDGYNEQFF. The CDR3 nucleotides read TGTGCCAGCAGCCCTACAGACGGCTACAATGAGCAGTTCTTC.

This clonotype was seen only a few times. In DNA form, the CDR3 reads TGTGCCAGCAGTCCCCCCTCCCCGGGACTAGCGTTAATCTACAATGAGCAGTTCTTC. This gives the protein CASSPPSPGLALIYNEQFF. The V gene is TRBV27, the J gene TRBJ2-1; 10 bases align to TRBD2. The V gene end was trimmed by 5 bases and the J gene end by 3 bases; junction bases not matched to a gene: 16. Germline lookup yields CDR1 MNHEY and CDR2 SMNVEV (reference sequence). The CDR3 covers 19 residues.

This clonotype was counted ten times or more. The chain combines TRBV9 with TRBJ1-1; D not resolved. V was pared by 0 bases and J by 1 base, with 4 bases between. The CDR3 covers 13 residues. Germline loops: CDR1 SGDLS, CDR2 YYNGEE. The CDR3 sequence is CASSVGPNTEAFF. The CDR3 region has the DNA TGTGCCAGCAGCGTAGGCCCGAACACTGAAGCTTTCTTT.

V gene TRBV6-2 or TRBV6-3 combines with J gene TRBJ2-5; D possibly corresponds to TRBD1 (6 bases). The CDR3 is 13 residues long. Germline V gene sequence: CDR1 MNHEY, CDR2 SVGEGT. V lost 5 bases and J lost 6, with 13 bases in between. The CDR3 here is CASSTQQGKTQYF. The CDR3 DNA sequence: TGTGCCAGCAGTACCCAACAGGGAAAGACCCAGTACTTC.

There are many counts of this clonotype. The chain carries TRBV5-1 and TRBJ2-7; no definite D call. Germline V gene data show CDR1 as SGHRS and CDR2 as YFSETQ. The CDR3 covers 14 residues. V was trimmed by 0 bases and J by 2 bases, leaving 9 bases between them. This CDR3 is CASSLDAGTYEQYF. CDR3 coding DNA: TGCGCCAGCAGCTTGGACGCTGGAACCTACGAGCAGTACTTC.

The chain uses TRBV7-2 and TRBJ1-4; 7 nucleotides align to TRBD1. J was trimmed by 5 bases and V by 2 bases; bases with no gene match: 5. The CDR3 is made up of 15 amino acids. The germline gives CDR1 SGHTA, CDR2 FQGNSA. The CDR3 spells CASSLRGGINEKLFF. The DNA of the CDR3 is TGTGCCAGCAGCTTACGAGGGGGCATAAATGAAAAACTGTTTTTT.

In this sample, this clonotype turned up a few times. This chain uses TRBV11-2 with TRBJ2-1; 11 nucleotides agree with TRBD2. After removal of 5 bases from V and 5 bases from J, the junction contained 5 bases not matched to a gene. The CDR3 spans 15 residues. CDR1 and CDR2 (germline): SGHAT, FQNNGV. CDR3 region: CASSAGLAVNNEQFF. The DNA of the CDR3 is TGTGCCAGCAGCGCGGGACTAGCGGTAAACAATGAGCAGTTCTTC.

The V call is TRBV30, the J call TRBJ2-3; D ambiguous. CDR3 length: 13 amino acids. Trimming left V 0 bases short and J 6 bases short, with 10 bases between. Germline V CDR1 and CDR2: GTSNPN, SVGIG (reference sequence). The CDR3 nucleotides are TGTGCCTGGAGTGTAAGGCAGTCGGATACGCAGTATTTT. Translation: CAWSVRQSDTQYF. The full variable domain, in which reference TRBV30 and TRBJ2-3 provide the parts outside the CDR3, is SQTIHQWPATLVQPVGSPLSLECTVEGTSNPNLYWYRQAAGRGLQLLFYSVGIGQISSEVPQNLSASRPQDRQFILSSKKLLLSDSGFYLCAWSVRQSDTQYFGPGTRLTVL.

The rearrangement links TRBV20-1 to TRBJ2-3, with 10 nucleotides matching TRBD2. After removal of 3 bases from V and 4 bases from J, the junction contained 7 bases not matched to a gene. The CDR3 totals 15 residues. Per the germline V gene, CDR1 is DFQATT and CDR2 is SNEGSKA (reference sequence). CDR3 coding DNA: TGCAGTGCTAGTTTTCTAGCGGGAGTGTCAGATACGCAGTATTTT. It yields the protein CSASFLAGVSDTQYF.

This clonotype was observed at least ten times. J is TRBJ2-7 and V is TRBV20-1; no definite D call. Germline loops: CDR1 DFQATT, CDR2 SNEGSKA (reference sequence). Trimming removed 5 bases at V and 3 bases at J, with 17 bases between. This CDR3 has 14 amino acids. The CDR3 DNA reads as TGCAGTGCTTCCCCATTGAGTTGGGGCTACGAGCAGTACTTC. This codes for CSASPLSWGYEQYF.

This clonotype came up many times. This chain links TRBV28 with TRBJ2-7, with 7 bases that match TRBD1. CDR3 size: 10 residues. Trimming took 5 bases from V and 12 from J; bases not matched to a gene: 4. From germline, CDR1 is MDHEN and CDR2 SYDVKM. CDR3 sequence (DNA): TGTGCCAGCAGTCGGGACAGCAGGTACTTC. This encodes CASSRDSRYF. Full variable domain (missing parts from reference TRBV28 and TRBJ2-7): DVKVTQSSRYLVKRTGEKVFLECVQDMDHENMFWYRQDPGLGLRLIYFSYDVKMKEKGDIPEGYSVSREKKERFSLILESASTNQTSMYLCASSRDSRYFGPGTRLTVT.

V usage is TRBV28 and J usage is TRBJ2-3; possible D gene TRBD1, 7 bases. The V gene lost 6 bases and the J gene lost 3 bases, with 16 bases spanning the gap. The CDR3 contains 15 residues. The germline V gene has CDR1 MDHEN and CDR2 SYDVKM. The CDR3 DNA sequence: TGTGCCAGCAGCCAGGGGGGCCCCAAGACAGATACGCAGTATTTT. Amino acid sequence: CASSQGGPKTDTQYF.

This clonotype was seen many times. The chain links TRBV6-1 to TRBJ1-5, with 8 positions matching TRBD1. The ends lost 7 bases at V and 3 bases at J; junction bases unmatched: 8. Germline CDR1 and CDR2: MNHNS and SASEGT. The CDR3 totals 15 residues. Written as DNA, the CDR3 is TGTGCCAGCATCCTGGACAGGGCACACAATCAGCCCCAGCATTTT. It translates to CASILDRAHNQPQHF.

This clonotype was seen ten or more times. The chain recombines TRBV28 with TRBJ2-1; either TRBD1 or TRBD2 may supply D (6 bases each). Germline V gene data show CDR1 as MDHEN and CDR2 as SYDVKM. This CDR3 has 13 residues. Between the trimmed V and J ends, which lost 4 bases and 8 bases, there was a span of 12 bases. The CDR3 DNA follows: TGTGCCAGCAGTTCGAACAGGGAGGATGAGCAGTTCTTC. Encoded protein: CASSSNREDEQFF.